The rows below give T cell receptor beta chains drawn from one sample of a study of patients and donors after allogeneic stem cell transplantation. TCRdb processed the RT-PCR reads anew with MiXCR; each CDR3 protein has one entry. The table records approximately 33,000 distinct CDR3 sequences, approximately 7% of them present only once. Input material: blood, either unsorted or a sorted T cell fraction (not recorded which). The source of these receptors is a human donor who was either an allogeneic HSCT recipient or a stem cell or donor lymphocyte infusion donor (not recorded which). It is not recorded whose cells these are; they may come from a transplant donor. The CDR3 runs from the conserved cysteine through the conserved F or W. Fields, in order: J gene, V gene, D gene, clone size, CDR3 DNA, CDR3 protein. D genes are given only for firm matches. Clone size, where shown, is once, few, many, or a class for clones that have expanded.

j_gene: TRBJ1-6
v_gene: TRBV5-6
d_gene: TRBD1
abundance: many
CDR3nt: TGTGCCAGCAGCGGAGACAGGGAGGCTTCACCCCTCCACTTT
CDR3aa: CASSGDREASPLHF

j_gene: TRBJ2-1
v_gene: TRBV19
d_gene: -
abundance: many
CDR3nt: TGTGCCAGTAGGTATTGGAATGAGCAGTTCTTC
CDR3aa: CASRYWNEQFF

j_gene: TRBJ2-2
v_gene: TRBV7-9
d_gene: -
abundance: few
CDR3nt: TGTGCCAGCAGCTTCACCGCGGAGCTGTTTTTT
CDR3aa: CASSFTAELFF

j_gene: TRBJ2-3
v_gene: TRBV7-6
d_gene: -
abundance: few
CDR3nt: TGTGCCAGCAGCTTAGCAAGGACAGATACGCAGTATTTT
CDR3aa: CASSLARTDTQYF

j_gene: TRBJ1-3
v_gene: TRBV5-5
d_gene: -
abundance: many
CDR3nt: TGTGCCAGCAAACTCGACACCTACTCTGGAAACACCATATATTTT
CDR3aa: CASKLDTYSGNTIYF

j_gene: TRBJ2-5
v_gene: TRBV2
d_gene: -
abundance: few
CDR3nt: TGTGCCAGCAAAGAGGGGGAATGGGGGGCGAAAGAGACCCAGTACTTC
CDR3aa: CASKEGEWGAKETQYF

j_gene: TRBJ2-1
v_gene: TRBV7-3
d_gene: TRBD1
abundance: -
CDR3nt: TGTGCCAGCAGCGACCGACAGGGAGATGAGCAGTTCTTC
CDR3aa: CASSDRQGDEQFF

j_gene: TRBJ2-3
v_gene: TRBV27
d_gene: TRBD1
abundance: few
CDR3nt: TGTGCCAGCAGTTTACTGGGACAGCGCTCGAGCACAGATACGCAGTATTTT
CDR3aa: CASSLLGQRSSTDTQYF

j_gene: TRBJ2-7
v_gene: TRBV5-6
d_gene: -
abundance: -
CDR3nt: TGTGCCAGCAGCGGGGGATTTACCTACGAGCAGTACTTC
CDR3aa: CASSGGFTYEQYF

j_gene: TRBJ1-1
v_gene: TRBV12-3/TRBV12-4
d_gene: TRBD1
abundance: few
CDR3nt: TGTGCCAGCAGTGGGACAGGCTTTTCGTTGGGCACTGAAGCTTTCTTT
CDR3aa: CASSGTGFSLGTEAFF

j_gene: TRBJ1-1
v_gene: TRBV2
d_gene: TRBD1
abundance: many
CDR3nt: TGTGCCAGCAGCGCCGGACAGGGAAGGACGACTGAAGCTTTCTTT
CDR3aa: CASSAGQGRTTEAFF

j_gene: TRBJ2-1
v_gene: TRBV6-5
d_gene: -
abundance: many
CDR3nt: TGTGCCAGCAGTTACCCTGGTAACAATGAGCAGTTCTTC
CDR3aa: CASSYPGNNEQFF

j_gene: TRBJ1-2
v_gene: TRBV5-1
d_gene: -
abundance: many
CDR3nt: TGCGCCAGCAGCTTGGGGCCCACACAAGCTAACTATGGCTACACCTTC
CDR3aa: CASSLGPTQANYGYTF

j_gene: TRBJ2-1
v_gene: TRBV5-1
d_gene: TRBD2
abundance: many
CDR3nt: TGCGCCAGCAGCTTGGGACTAGCGTCCTACAATGAGCAGTTCTTC
CDR3aa: CASSLGLASYNEQFF

j_gene: TRBJ2-7
v_gene: TRBV6-5
d_gene: -
abundance: few
CDR3nt: TGTGCCAGCAGTGGGCGGACCCGATCCTACGAGCAGTACTTC
CDR3aa: CASSGRTRSYEQYF

j_gene: TRBJ1-2
v_gene: TRBV28
d_gene: -
abundance: many
CDR3nt: TGTGCCAGCCTTACAGGGACGGCTAACTATGGCTACACCTTC
CDR3aa: CASLTGTANYGYTF

j_gene: TRBJ2-7
v_gene: TRBV4-1
d_gene: -
abundance: -
CDR3nt: TGCGCCTGCAGCCAATCGGACAGAACATACGAGCAGTACTTC
CDR3aa: CACSQSDRTYEQYF

j_gene: TRBJ1-2
v_gene: TRBV3-1
d_gene: TRBD1
abundance: many
CDR3nt: TGTGCCAGCAGCCAAGATGGGACAGTTCTCTACACCTTC
CDR3aa: CASSQDGTVLYTF